Shown below are 21 T cell receptor beta chains from a single sample sequenced in a study of control samples from healthy donors and cancer patients (dated by TCRdb to the early 2020s). Library prep was done by the immunoSEQ multiplex PCR assay. Held by TCRdb, this immuneACCESS table contains in-frame sequences only and omits some clones. Under half of the omission traces to an unresolved V gene where checked; the cause of the rest is unknown. The sample has some 150,000 clones on record, about 90% of them singletons. 3% to 3.5% of the sample is in the top ten clones. The sample taken for sequencing was blood. The receptors shown here come from a man aged 30 to 39 in good health.

This sequence joins TRBV6-6 and TRBJ1-4; D is undetermined. This CDR3 region has 13 residues. Trimming removed 7 bases from V and 0 bases from J, with 6 bases in between. Per germline, CDR1 MNHNY and CDR2 SVGAGI (reference sequence). The CDR3 sequence is CASTAATNEKLFF. The CDR3 DNA reads as TGTGCCAGCACGGCTGCAACTAATGAAAAACTGTTTTTT.

The gene calls are TRBV11-3 and TRBJ1-5; tentative D call: TRBD1 (5 bases). Per the germline V gene, CDR1 is SGHNT and CDR2 is YENEEA. V was cut by 6 bases and J by 3 bases, with 21 bases left in between. This CDR3 has 17 residues. CDR3 protein: CASRKDPGGGNNQPQHF. In DNA, the CDR3 is TGTGCCAGCAGGAAGGACCCCGGGGGAGGGAACAATCAGCCCCAGCATTTT.

In DNA form, the CDR3 reads TGTGCCAGCAGCCAAGGCCCTAGCGGGGGAAACATTCAGTACTTC. Translation: CASSQGPSGGNIQYF. The rearrangement uses TRBV3-1 (or the pseudogene TRBV3-2) and TRBJ2-4, with 10 bases identical to TRBD2. The CDR3 length is 15 residues. V was clipped by 1 base and J by 6 bases; unmatched bases: 3. CDR1 is LGHDT, CDR2 YNNKEL, per germline (reference sequence).

The chain combines TRBV10-2 with TRBJ2-2; D call uncertain. The V gene lost 4 bases and the J gene lost 1 base, with 10 bases spanning the gap. The CDR3 totals 15 residues. From germline, CDR1 is WSHSY and CDR2 SAAADI. CDR3 protein: CASSAIGLNTGELFF. The CDR3 DNA reads as TGCGCCAGCAGTGCTATAGGGCTGAACACCGGGGAGCTGTTTTTT.

CDR3 sequence (DNA): TGCAGTGCTAGTAGGGACAGGGGTTATGGCTACACCTTC. Protein: CSASRDRGYGYTF. The chain links TRBV20-1 to TRBJ1-2; 10 nucleotides match TRBD1. Unmatched junction bases numbered 3, after V lost 3 bases and J lost 5 bases. Per the germline V gene, CDR1 is DFQATT and CDR2 is SNEGSKA (reference sequence). The CDR3 is made up of 13 amino acids.

This chain links TRBV5-6 with TRBJ2-7; the D gene is possibly TRBD1 (6 bases). The CDR3 consists of 15 residues. Looked up from germline, CDR1 is SGHDT and CDR2 is YYEEEE. V gave up 4 bases and J gave up 2 bases, with 16 bases separating them. The CDR3 here is CASSRPTEGAYEQYF. The CDR3 region has the DNA TGTGCCAGCAGCCGACCGACCGAGGGGGCCTACGAGCAGTACTTC.

The rearrangement links TRBV7-9 to TRBJ1-1; unclear D gene. This CDR3 has 16 residues. Per germline, CDR1 SEHNR and CDR2 FQNEAQ (reference sequence). The V and J ends lost 0 bases and 0 bases respectively, with 11 bases between them. Here the CDR3 DNA reads TGTGCCAGCAGCTTAGCTCTGAGTGACGTGAACACTGAAGCTTTCTTT. Protein product: CASSLALSDVNTEAFF.

The chain links TRBV30 to TRBJ2-7; no clear D. CDR3 length: 12 residues. Germline assignment: CDR1 GTSNPN and CDR2 SVGIG (reference sequence). V lost 0 bases to trimming and J lost 5 bases, with 8 bases between them. The CDR3 DNA is TGTGCCTGGAGTGTTCGGTGGAACGAGCAGTACTTC. This gives the protein CAWSVRWNEQYF.

This rearrangement joins TRBV4-1 to TRBJ2-2; 7 bases map to TRBD2. The CDR3 spans 17 residues. V trimming: 0 bases; J trimming: 6 bases; junction bases outside the gene matches: 10. Germline values: CDR1 MGHRA, CDR2 YSYEKL. The CDR3, as DNA: TGCGCCAGCAGCCAAGAGTTACGACTAGCAATCGCCGGGGAGCTGTTTTTT. Translating it yields CASSQELRLAIAGELFF.

The gene calls are TRBV19 and TRBJ1-2; 11 bases map to TRBD1. The CDR3 has 14 residues. V lost 7 bases, J lost 3 bases, and 4 bases stayed unmatched. Germline lookup yields CDR1 LNHDA and CDR2 SQIVND (reference sequence). The CDR3 DNA is TGTGCCAGTAACCCGGGACAGGGGGACTATGGCTACACCTTC. Its translation is CASNPGQGDYGYTF. The variable domain in full, completed from reference TRBV19 and TRBJ1-2, reads DGGITQSPKYLFRKEGQNVTLSCEQNLNHDAMYWYRQDPGQGLRLIYYSQIVNDFQKGDIAEGYSVSREKKESFPLTVTSAQKNPTAFYLCASNPGQGDYGYTFGSGTRLTVV.

The chain uses TRBV5-1 and TRBJ1-6; tentative D call: TRBD1 (6 bases). CDR1 and CDR2 (germline): SGHRS, YFSETQ. V was clipped by 4 bases and J by 1 base, with 9 bases between them. This CDR3 is built from 15 residues. This CDR3 reads CASSHGQSYNSPLHF. The CDR3 coding sequence is TGCGCCAGCAGCCACGGACAGTCCTATAATTCACCCCTCCACTTT.

The table lists this clone with a few counts. This chain connects TRBV9 to TRBJ1-5, with D unclear. The CDR3 covers 13 residues. The V gene's germline CDR1 is SGDLS and CDR2 YYNGEE. V was cut by 4 bases and J by 0 bases, with 5 bases left in between. CDR3 protein: CASSPNSNQPQHF. The CDR3 bases are TGTGCCAGCAGCCCAAATAGCAATCAGCCCCAGCATTTT.

The rearrangement joins TRBV19 to TRBJ2-7; 9 bases match TRBD2. Germline CDR1 reads LNHDA; CDR2 reads SQIVND (reference sequence). Trimming took 10 bases from V and 4 from J; bases not matched to a gene: 14. The CDR3 is 15 amino acids. The CDR3 region is CANNGVAGVGYEQYF. CDR3 DNA sequence: TGTGCCAACAATGGAGTAGCGGGGGTCGGTTACGAGCAGTACTTC.

CDR3 region: CASRLSGVDEQFF. In DNA, the CDR3 is TGTGCCAGTAGGTTGAGCGGGGTGGATGAGCAGTTCTTC. The V gene is TRBV19, the J gene TRBJ2-1, with 7 positions matching TRBD2. Germline assignment: CDR1 LNHDA and CDR2 SQIVND (reference sequence). The V segment lost 6 bases and the J segment 8 bases; nucleotides outside the gene matches: 7. CDR3 length: 13 amino acids.

The chain recombines TRBV7-2 with TRBJ2-1, with TRBD2 matching over 11 bases. V was clipped by 1 base and J by 0 bases; unmatched bases: 8. The length of the CDR3 is 19 residues. Looked up from germline, CDR1 is SGHTA and CDR2 is FQGNSA. The DNA of the CDR3 is TGTGCCAGCAGCTTAGTAGCGGGGGGGCTAACGAGCTCCTACAATGAGCAGTTCTTC. Protein product: CASSLVAGGLTSSYNEQFF.

The genes are TRBV10-2 and TRBJ2-7; D unclear. Looked up from germline, CDR1 is WSHSY and CDR2 is SAAADI. This CDR3 is 13 amino acids long. Trimming took 3 bases from V and 3 from J, leaving 9 bases between them. The CDR3 DNA reads TGCGCCAGCAGTGATCGTCCGAGCTACGAGCAGTACTTC. Its protein product is CASSDRPSYEQYF.

The rearrangement joins TRBV11-2 to TRBJ2-3; D gene unclear. This CDR3 comprises 14 residues. Trimming removed 0 bases at V and 3 bases at J, with 7 bases between. CDR1 and CDR2 (germline): SGHAT, FQNNGV. For the CDR3, the DNA is TGTGCCAGCAGCTTAGACCCGGAGACAGATACGCAGTATTTT. It codes for CASSLDPETDTQYF.

This chain joins TRBV5-4 and TRBJ2-1; D is undetermined. CDR1 and CDR2 from the germline V gene are SGHNT and YYREEE (reference sequence). CDR3 size: 13 residues. V was clipped by 1 base and J by 6 bases, with 8 bases between them. CDR3 amino acids: CASSLRLINEQFF. CDR3 nucleotide sequence: TGTGCCAGCAGCTTGAGATTGATCAATGAGCAGTTCTTC.

The chain links TRBV7-3 to TRBJ1-1; D unclear. This CDR3 has 15 residues. The V end lost 3 bases, the J end lost 6 bases, and 17 bases lay between the germline ends. Germline CDR1 is SGHTA and CDR2 is FQGTGA. The CDR3 DNA reads TGTGCCAGCAGCTTGGTCGTCGGAGAGAGCGCTGAAGCTTTCTTT. Its translation is CASSLVVGESAEAFF.

The chain links TRBV24-1 to TRBJ2-1; D remains unclear. The length of the CDR3 is 12 residues. The V and J ends lost 4 bases and 10 bases respectively, with 10 bases between them. From germline, CDR1 is KGHDR and CDR2 SFDVKD. CDR3 coding DNA: TGTGCCACCAGTGAGGTACGAAGCGAGCAGTTCTTC. Translated: CATSEVRSEQFF.

The rearrangement joins TRBV6-2 or TRBV6-3 to TRBJ1-2, with D perhaps TRBD1 (5 bases). The CDR3 loop spans 16 amino acids. The V gene's germline CDR1 is MNHEY and CDR2 SVGEGT. V was clipped by 4 bases and J by 2 bases, with 17 bases between them. The CDR3 nucleotides are TGTGCCAGCAGTTCCTACAGGACGTCGGGAAACTATGGCTACACCTTC. Translated, it gives CASSSYRTSGNYGYTF.